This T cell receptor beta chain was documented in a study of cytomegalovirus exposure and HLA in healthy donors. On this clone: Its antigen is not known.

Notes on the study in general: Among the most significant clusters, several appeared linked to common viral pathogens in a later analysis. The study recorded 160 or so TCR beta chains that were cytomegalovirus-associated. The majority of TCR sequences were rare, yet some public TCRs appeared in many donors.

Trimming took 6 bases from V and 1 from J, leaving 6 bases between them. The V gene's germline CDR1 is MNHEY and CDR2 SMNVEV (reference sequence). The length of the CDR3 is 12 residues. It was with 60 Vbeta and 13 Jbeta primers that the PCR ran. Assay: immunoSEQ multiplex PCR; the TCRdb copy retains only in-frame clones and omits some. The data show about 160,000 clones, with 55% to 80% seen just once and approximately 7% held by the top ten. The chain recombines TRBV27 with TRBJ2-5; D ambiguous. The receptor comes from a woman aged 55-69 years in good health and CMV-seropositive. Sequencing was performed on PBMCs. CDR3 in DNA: TGTGCCAGCAGGTCTTTCCAAGAGACCCAGTACTTC. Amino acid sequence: CASRSFQETQYF.